The 25 T cell receptor beta chains given below trace back to one sample, sequenced in a study of T cells expressing NK-cell markers. TCRdb reprocessed the 5' RACE reads and reports one entry per CDR3 protein, with no DNA. This listing includes some 600,000 distinct CDR3 sequences. Sequenced: blood T cells: a sorted CD56 or NKG2C T cell subset, CD4+ or CD8+ T cells, or bulk PBMC T cells (not recorded which). The origin of the receptors is a young man in good health.

The V and J genes are TRBV6-5 and TRBJ2-5. This CDR3 is built from 12 residues. CDR1 is MNHEY and CDR2 is SVGAGI in the germline V gene. This chain's CDR3 is CASSTPKGTQYF.

This chain uses TRBV28 with TRBJ2-2; TCRdb's D gene call, TRBD1, goes unchecked for lack of DNA. The CDR3 has 14 amino acids. Germline V CDR1 and CDR2: MDHEN, SYDVKM. CDR3 residues: CASTTPTSVGELFF. Looking up the rest from reference TRBV28 and TRBJ2-2 gives the full variable domain: DVKVTQSSRYLVKRTGEKVFLECVQDMDHENMFWYRQDPGLGLRLIYFSYDVKMKEKGDIPEGYSVSREKKERFSLILESASTNQTSMYLCASTTPTSVGELFFGEGSRLTVL.

This chain's CDR3 is CASSSTPSGLSTDTQYF. The chain employs TRBV7-9 and TRBJ2-3; the D gene TCRdb calls, TRBD2, cannot be checked with no DNA. In germline, CDR1 is SEHNR, CDR2 FQNEAQ (reference sequence). The CDR3 is 17 amino acids.

This chain links TRBV5-1 with TRBJ2-2. CDR1 and CDR2 from the germline V gene are SGHRS and YFSETQ. This CDR3 region has 18 residues. CDR3 sequence: CASSPIWSLSANTGELFF.

The chain has TRBV28 and TRBJ2-5; TCRdb designates TRBD1, a call that cannot be tested without DNA. The CDR3 covers 14 residues. Germline lookup yields CDR1 MDHEN and CDR2 SYDVKM. The CDR3 spells CASSSSGEVETQYF. The complete variable domain, with remaining parts taken from reference TRBV28 and TRBJ2-5, reads DVKVTQSSRYLVKRTGEKVFLECVQDMDHENMFWYRQDPGLGLRLIYFSYDVKMKEKGDIPEGYSVSREKKERFSLILESASTNQTSMYLCASSSSGEVETQYFGPGTRLLVL.

The V gene is TRBV12-5, the J gene TRBJ2-1; TCRdb's D call of TRBD1 is untestable without DNA. The germline V gene has CDR1 LGHNT and CDR2 FRNRAP. The CDR3 runs to 11 residues. This CDR3 is CASGPPGQQFF.

CDR3 residues: CATRFDTGELFF. The chain is built from TRBV6-5 and TRBJ2-2. This CDR3 is 12 amino acids long. CDR1 and CDR2 from the germline V gene are MNHEY and SVGAGI.

The chain carries TRBV6-5 and TRBJ2-1; without DNA, the TCRdb call of TRBD2 cannot be checked. This CDR3 region has 19 residues. CDR1 is MNHEY and CDR2 is SVGAGI in the germline V gene. This chain's CDR3 is CASSYRPFEASGRDNEQFF.

CDR3: CASSQDPSGTYNEQFF. The chain couples TRBV3-1 to TRBJ2-1; TCRdb gives TRBD2 as the D gene, but with no DNA this cannot be confirmed. This CDR3 comprises 16 residues. Germline CDR1 and CDR2: LGHDT and YNNKEL (reference sequence).

The rearrangement uses TRBV28 and TRBJ2-5; without DNA, the TCRdb call of TRBD1 cannot be checked. There are 15 residues in the CDR3. Germline lookup yields CDR1 MDHEN and CDR2 SYDVKM. The CDR3 here is CASSPMGRTQETQYF.

This chain links TRBV7-9 with TRBJ1-4; the TRBD1 assignment by TCRdb is unverifiable without DNA. CDR1 and CDR2 from the germline V gene are SEHNR and FQNEAQ (reference sequence). The CDR3 extends over 16 amino acids. The CDR3 protein is CASSQGGTSLGEKLFF.

The chain is built from TRBV14 and TRBJ2-5; lacking DNA, the TRBD2 call made by TCRdb goes unchecked. CDR3 length: 16 amino acids. Germline CDR1 SGHDN, CDR2 FVKESK. This chain's CDR3 is CASSLTSGIPQETQYF.

V is TRBV6-2 or TRBV6-3 and J is TRBJ2-7. Germline V CDR1 and CDR2: MNHEY, SVGEGT. The CDR3 loop spans 14 amino acids. The CDR3 sequence: CASRDPRPSYEQYF.

V and J are TRBV11-2 and TRBJ2-5. Per germline, CDR1 SGHAT and CDR2 FQNNGV. This CDR3 contains 14 residues. CDR3 in amino acids: CASSVQEVGETQYF. The complete variable domain, with remaining parts taken from reference TRBV11-2 and TRBJ2-5, reads EAGVAQSPRYKIIEKRQSVAFWCNPISGHATLYWYQQILGQGPKLLIQFQNNGVVDDSQLPKDRFSAERLKGVDSTLKIQPAKLEDSAVYLCASSVQEVGETQYFGPGTRLLVL.

V is TRBV5-1 and J is TRBJ1-2. The CDR3 loop spans 12 amino acids. CDR1 and CDR2 (germline): SGHRS, YFSETQ. The chain's CDR3 is CASSLTDYGYTF.

The chain couples TRBV6-2 or TRBV6-3 to TRBJ2-2. The CDR3 runs to 17 residues. Per germline, CDR1 MNHEY and CDR2 SVGEGT. This chain's CDR3 is CASSSLVFRENTGELFF.

The rearrangement links TRBV7-2 to TRBJ1-1; the TCRdb call, TRBD1, lacks DNA for checking. The CDR3 contains 12 residues. Germline lookup yields CDR1 SGHTA and CDR2 FQGNSA. CDR3 loop: CASSSPDRGAFF.

J is TRBJ2-3 and V is TRBV20-1; TCRdb outputs TRBD2, but without DNA this stays unchecked. The CDR3 totals 16 residues. Germline loops: CDR1 DFQATT, CDR2 SNEGSKA (reference sequence). The CDR3 sequence: CSAREVGGRATDTQYF.

The chain joins TRBV12-3 or TRBV12-4 to TRBJ2-5. This CDR3 region has 14 residues. The CDR3 is CASSFLNLQETQYF.

This chain links TRBV5-1 with TRBJ2-6; TCRdb proposes TRBD1, but this gene call is untestable without DNA. Germline V gene lookup returns CDR1 SGHRS and CDR2 YFSETQ. CDR3 length: 17 amino acids. The CDR3 spells CASSQDRVTLGANVLTF.

The chain uses TRBV12-3 or TRBV12-4 and TRBJ1-3; TCRdb designates TRBD1, a call that cannot be tested without DNA. CDR3 length: 16 residues. The CDR3 here is CASSPWGTFSGNTIYF.

V gene TRBV3-1 combines with J gene TRBJ2-2; TCRdb lists TRBD1, though no DNA is available to test this call. Germline V CDR1 and CDR2: LGHDT, YNNKEL (reference sequence). The length of the CDR3 is 15 residues. The CDR3 protein is CASSVQGDHTGELFF.

This rearrangement joins TRBV6-2 or TRBV6-3 to TRBJ2-1; with no DNA, the TCRdb D assignment of TRBD2 cannot be verified. The CDR3 contains 16 residues. Germline V gene lookup returns CDR1 MNHEY and CDR2 SVGEGT. CDR3 sequence: CASSRPRLAGVSEQFF.

This chain connects TRBV12-3 or TRBV12-4 to TRBJ1-5. This CDR3 comprises 15 residues. The CDR3: CASSLDVVSNQPQHF.

This chain uses TRBV24-1 with TRBJ2-2; TCRdb gives TRBD1 as the D gene, but with no DNA this cannot be confirmed. This CDR3 spans 17 amino acids. Germline CDR1 is KGHDR and CDR2 is SFDVKD. Here the CDR3 reads CATSERGTGMNTGELFF.